The TCR beta chain under discussion was sequenced for a study of blood T cell repertoires in COVID-19. V was pared by 4 bases and J by 3 bases, with 5 bases of the junction left unmatched. This CDR3 spans 14 amino acids. CDR1 is SGHDN and CDR2 is FVKESK in the germline V gene. Generated by immunoSEQ multiplex PCR, the TCRdb table keeps only in-frame clones and is missing some. The sample carries about 210,000 clones, 84% recorded once. Sample: peripheral blood. This chain links TRBV14 with TRBJ1-2, with 7 bases aligning to TRBD1. The source is a man aged 45-65 years with active or convalescent COVID-19. The CDR3 region is CASSPNRGDYGYTF. CDR3 coding DNA: TGTGCCAGCAGCCCGAACAGGGGAGACTATGGCTACACCTTC.